The TCR beta chain under discussion was sequenced for a study of cytomegalovirus exposure and HLA in healthy donors. Study-wide context: An earlier analysis identified more than 90 million unique TCR beta sequences in 150 million to 200 million T cells. Regarding the study as a whole: High sensitivity and specificity were reportedly achieved when the classifier diagnosed cytomegalovirus status.

On this clone: Its target is not known.

Unrecorded immune exposure was likely among donors, who were nominally healthy when sampled. PCR used 60 Vbeta primers and 13 Jbeta primers. The repertoire was sequenced with immunoSEQ multiplex PCR; TCRdb's copy has only in-frame clones and lacks some. The sample includes 100,000 to 150,000 clones, around 78% seen only once; the top ten take 3.6%. Source material: PBMCs. This TCR was recovered from a middle-aged man in good health and CMV-seronegative.

As DNA, the CDR3 is TGTGCCAGCAGTGCCCGACAGCAAGAGACCCAGTACTTC. Its protein product is CASSARQQETQYF. The gene calls are TRBV6-6 and TRBJ2-5, with TRBD1 as a possible D gene (5 bases). The V gene lost 5 bases and the J gene lost 2 bases, with 9 bases spanning the gap. Germline V gene lookup returns CDR1 MNHNY and CDR2 SVGAGI (reference sequence). This CDR3 has 13 residues.